This T cell receptor (beta chain) stems from a study of cytomegalovirus exposure and HLA in healthy donors. Looked up from germline, CDR1 is MNHEY and CDR2 is SVGAGI. The CDR3 covers 16 residues. Trimming removed 2 bases from V and 4 bases from J; junction bases left unmatched: 4. PCR was performed using 60 Vbeta and 13 Jbeta primers. Data came from immunoSEQ multiplex PCR; TCRdb stores just in-frame clones and leaves some out. This sample yields roughly 250,000 clones, of which 80% are seen a single time; roughly 0.31% belongs to the top ten. Study-level findings and limits: The CMV antigen specificity of a few CMV-associated chains was confirmed through in vitro analysis. Reports described diagnosis of cytomegalovirus status by the classifier as highly specific and sensitive. It was shown in a later analysis that HLA-associated TCR beta chains were more clonally expanded than other, equally common chains. Cytomegalovirus-associated status was assigned to approximately 160 TCR beta chains.

With regard to this clone: Its antigen remains unknown.

The clonotype was recovered from a girl aged 2-10 years in good health and CMV-seronegative. This chain connects TRBV6-5 to TRBJ2-5; 13 nucleotides line up with TRBD2. The source material was PBMCs. CDR3 sequence reads: CASSYTLAGGGETQYF. For the CDR3, the DNA is TGTGCCAGCAGTTACACACTAGCGGGAGGGGGAGAGACCCAGTACTTC.